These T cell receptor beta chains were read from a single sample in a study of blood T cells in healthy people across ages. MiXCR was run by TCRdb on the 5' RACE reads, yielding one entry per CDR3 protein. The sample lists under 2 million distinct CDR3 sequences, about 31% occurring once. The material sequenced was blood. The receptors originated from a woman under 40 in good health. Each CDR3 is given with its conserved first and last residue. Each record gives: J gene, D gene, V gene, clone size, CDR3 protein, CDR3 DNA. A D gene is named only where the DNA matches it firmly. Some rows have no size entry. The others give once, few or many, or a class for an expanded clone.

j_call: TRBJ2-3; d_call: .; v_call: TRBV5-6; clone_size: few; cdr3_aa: CASSLVSLTDTQYF; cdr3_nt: TGTGCCAGCAGCTTGGTATCTCTCACAGATACGCAGTATTTT
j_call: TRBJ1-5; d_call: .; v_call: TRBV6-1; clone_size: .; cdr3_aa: CASSDSRLNQPQHF; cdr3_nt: TGTGCCAGCAGTGATTCGCGGCTCAATCAGCCCCAGCATTTT
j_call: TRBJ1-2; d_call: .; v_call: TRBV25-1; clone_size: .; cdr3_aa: CASSEVSALYGYTF; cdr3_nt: TGTGCCAGCAGTGAAGTGTCGGCCCTCTATGGCTACACCTTC
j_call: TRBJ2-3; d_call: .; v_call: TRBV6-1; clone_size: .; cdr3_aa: CASSHGTGLYTDTQYF; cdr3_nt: TGTGCCAGCAGCCATGGAACTGGCCTCTACACAGATACGCAGTATTTT
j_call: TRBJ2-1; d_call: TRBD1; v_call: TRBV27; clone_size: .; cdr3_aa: CASRPGTGWTEKTGDEQFF; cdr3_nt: TGTGCCAGCCGACCCGGGACAGGGTGGACAGAAAAAACAGGGGATGAGCAGTTCTTC
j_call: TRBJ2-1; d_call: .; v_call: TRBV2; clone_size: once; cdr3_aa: CASSDRASSSYNEQFF; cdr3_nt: TGTGCCAGCAGTGATCGAGCGTCGAGCTCCTACAATGAGCAGTTCTTC
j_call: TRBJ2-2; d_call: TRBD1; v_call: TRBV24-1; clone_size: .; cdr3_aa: CATSYDRAGTGELFF; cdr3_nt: TGTGCCACCAGTTATGACAGGGCGGGCACCGGGGAGCTGTTTTTT
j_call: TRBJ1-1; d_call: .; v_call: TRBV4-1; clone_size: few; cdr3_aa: CASSQDRETEAFF; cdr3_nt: TGCGCCAGCAGCCAAGATCGCGAGACTGAAGCTTTCTTT
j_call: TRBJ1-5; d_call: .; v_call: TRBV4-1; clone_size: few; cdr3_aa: CASSPTASAVRQPQHF; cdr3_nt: TGCGCCAGCAGCCCAACGGCTTCGGCGGTAAGGCAGCCCCAGCATTTT
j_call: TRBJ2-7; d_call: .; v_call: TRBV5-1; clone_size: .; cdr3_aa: CASSLEVAASYEQYF; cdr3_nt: TGCGCCAGCAGCTTGGAGGTAGCGGCCTCCTACGAGCAGTACTTC
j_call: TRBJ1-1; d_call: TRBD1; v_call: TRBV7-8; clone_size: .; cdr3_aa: CASSQRRTGGLNTEAFF; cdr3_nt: TGTGCCAGCAGCCAAAGAAGGACAGGGGGATTGAACACTGAAGCTTTCTTT
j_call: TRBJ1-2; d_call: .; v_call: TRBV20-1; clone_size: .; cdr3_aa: CSSVGREIYGYTF; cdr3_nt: TGCAGTTCAGTAGGTCGGGAGATCTATGGCTACACCTTC
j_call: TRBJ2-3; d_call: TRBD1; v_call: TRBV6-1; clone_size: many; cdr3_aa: CASKRQGPSTDTQYF; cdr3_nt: TGTGCCAGCAAGCGACAGGGGCCTAGCACAGATACGCAGTATTTT
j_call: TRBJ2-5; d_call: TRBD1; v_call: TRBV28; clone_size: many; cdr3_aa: CASSSRGNQETQYF; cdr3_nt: TGTGCCAGCAGTTCCAGGGGGAACCAAGAGACCCAGTACTTC
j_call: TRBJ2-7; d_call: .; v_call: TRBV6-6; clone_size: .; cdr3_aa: CASTRSATRNEQYF; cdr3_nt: TGTGCCAGCACCAGGAGCGCCACGAGGAACGAGCAGTACTTC
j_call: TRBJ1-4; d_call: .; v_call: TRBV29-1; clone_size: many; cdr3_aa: CSVERQDRKLFF; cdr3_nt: TGCAGCGTTGAAAGGCAGGACAGAAAACTGTTTTTT
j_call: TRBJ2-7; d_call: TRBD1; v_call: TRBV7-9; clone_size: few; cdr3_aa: CASSPDRSRYEQYF; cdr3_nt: TGTGCCAGCAGCCCGGACAGGAGTCGCTACGAGCAGTACTTC
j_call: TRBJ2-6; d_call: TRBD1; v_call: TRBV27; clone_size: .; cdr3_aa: CAVSEDRGLTGANVLTF; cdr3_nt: TGTGCCGTCTCGGAGGACAGGGGGCTTACTGGGGCCAACGTCCTGACTTTC
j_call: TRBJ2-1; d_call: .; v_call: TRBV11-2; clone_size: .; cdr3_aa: CASSLSRVSNEQFF; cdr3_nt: TGTGCCAGCAGCTTATCCAGGGTAAGCAATGAGCAGTTCTTC
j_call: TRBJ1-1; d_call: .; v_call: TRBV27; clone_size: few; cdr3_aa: CASSLSGDLNTEAFF; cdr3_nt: TGTGCCAGCAGTTTATCGGGGGACTTGAACACTGAAGCTTTCTTT
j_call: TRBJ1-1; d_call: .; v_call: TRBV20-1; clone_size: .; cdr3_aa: CSADPGAWNTEAFF; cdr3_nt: TGCAGTGCCGATCCCGGGGCCTGGAACACTGAAGCTTTCTTT
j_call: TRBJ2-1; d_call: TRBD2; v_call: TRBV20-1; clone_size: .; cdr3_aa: CSASPAGVANEQFF; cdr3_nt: TGCAGTGCTAGTCCAGCGGGAGTGGCTAATGAGCAGTTCTTC
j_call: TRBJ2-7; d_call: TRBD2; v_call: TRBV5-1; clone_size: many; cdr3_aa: CASSRTSGSDSSYEQYF; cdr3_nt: TGCGCCAGCAGCCGGACTAGCGGGAGTGATAGTTCCTACGAGCAGTACTTC
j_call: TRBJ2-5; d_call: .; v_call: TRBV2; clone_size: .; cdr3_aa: CASSEAPGPAETQYF; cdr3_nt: TGTGCCAGCAGTGAAGCACCAGGGCCTGCAGAGACCCAGTACTTC
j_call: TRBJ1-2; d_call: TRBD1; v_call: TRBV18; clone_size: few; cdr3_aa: CASSPSGQGNRGYTF; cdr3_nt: TGTGCCAGCTCACCTTCGGGACAGGGCAATCGTGGCTACACCTTC
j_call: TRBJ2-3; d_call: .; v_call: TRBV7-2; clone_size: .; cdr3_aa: CASSLDWTSTDTQYF; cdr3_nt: TGTGCCAGCAGCTTAGACTGGACTAGCACAGATACGCAGTATTTT
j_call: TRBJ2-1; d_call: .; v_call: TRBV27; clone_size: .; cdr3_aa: CASNTLQGDEQFF; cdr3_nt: TGTGCCAGCAATACCTTACAGGGCGATGAGCAGTTCTTC
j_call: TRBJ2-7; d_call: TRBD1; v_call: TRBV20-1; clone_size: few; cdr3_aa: CSARVPRQGAYEQYF; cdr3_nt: TGCAGTGCTAGAGTACCGAGACAGGGGGCCTACGAGCAGTACTTC
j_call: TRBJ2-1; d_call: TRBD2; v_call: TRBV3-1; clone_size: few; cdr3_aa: CASSQDGGGRNEQFF; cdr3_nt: TGTGCCAGCAGCCAAGATGGGGGGGGACGCAATGAGCAGTTCTTC
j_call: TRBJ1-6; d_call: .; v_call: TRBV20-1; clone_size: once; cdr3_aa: CSASKLSGNSPLHF; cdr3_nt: TGCAGTGCTAGTAAACTATCAGGAAATTCACCCCTCCACTTT
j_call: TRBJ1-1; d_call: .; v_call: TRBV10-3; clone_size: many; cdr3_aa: CASLEQGDTEAFF; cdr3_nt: TGTGCCAGCTTGGAACAGGGTGACACTGAAGCTTTCTTT
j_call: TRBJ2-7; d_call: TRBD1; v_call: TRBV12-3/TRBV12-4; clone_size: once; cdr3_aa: CASSFGQVRYEQYF; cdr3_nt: TGTGCCAGCAGTTTCGGACAGGTGAGATACGAGCAGTACTTC
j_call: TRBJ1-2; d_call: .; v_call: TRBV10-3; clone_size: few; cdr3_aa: CAISAGVSNYGYTF; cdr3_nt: TGTGCCATCAGTGCCGGGGTGAGCAACTATGGCTACACCTTC
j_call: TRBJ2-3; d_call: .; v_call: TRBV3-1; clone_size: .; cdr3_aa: CAGTADTDTQYF; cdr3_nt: TGTGCCGGCACGGCCGACACAGATACGCAGTATTTT
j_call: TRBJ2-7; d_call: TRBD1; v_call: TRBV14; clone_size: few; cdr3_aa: CASSQDLRDRPYEQYF; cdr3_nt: TGTGCCAGCAGCCAAGACTTAAGGGACAGGCCCTACGAGCAGTACTTC
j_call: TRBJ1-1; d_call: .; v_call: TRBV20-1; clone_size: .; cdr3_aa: CSADPRGGRNTEAFF; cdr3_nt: TGCAGTGCCGATCCTCGGGGGGGTCGGAACACTGAAGCTTTCTTT
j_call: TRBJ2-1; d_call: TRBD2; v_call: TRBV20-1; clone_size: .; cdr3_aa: CSARVFGGGQGDEQFF; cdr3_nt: TGCAGTGCTAGAGTCTTCGGGGGGGGGCAGGGAGATGAGCAGTTCTTC
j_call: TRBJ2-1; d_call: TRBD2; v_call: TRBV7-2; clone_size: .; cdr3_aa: CASSVTSGGAMHEQFF; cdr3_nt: TGTGCCAGCAGCGTCACTAGCGGGGGCGCCATGCATGAGCAGTTCTTC
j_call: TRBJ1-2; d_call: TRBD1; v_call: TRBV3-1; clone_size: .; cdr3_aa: CASSPGLRQGNYGYTF; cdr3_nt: TGTGCCAGCAGCCCCGGATTGAGACAGGGGAACTATGGCTACACCTTC